This entry describes one T cell receptor beta chain. The data are from a study of CD8 T cells in ankylosing spondylitis. Quantitative 5'-RACE with molecular barcodes generated TCR beta libraries. TCRdb processed the 5' RACE reads anew with MiXCR; each CDR3 protein has one entry. Here the sample spans around 280,000 distinct CDR3 sequences, about 19% being singletons. Losses at the gene ends were 4 bases for V and 5 bases for J; bases not matched to a gene: 9. This CDR3 has 16 amino acids. The TCR was taken from a male donor with ankylosing spondylitis or in good health (not recorded which). V and J are TRBV6-7 and TRBJ2-1; TRBD2 aligns across 9 bases. TRBV6-7 is designated an ORF whose function remains uncertain. The specimen was blood, either unsorted or a sorted T cell fraction (not recorded which). This chain's CDR3 is CASSSNRLAANNEQFF. As DNA, the CDR3 is TGTGCCAGCAGTTCCAATCGACTAGCGGCTAACAATGAGCAGTTCTTC.